One sample yielded the 26 T cell receptor beta chains listed below, sequenced in a study of PD-1 blockade in classical Hodgkin lymphoma. Exposure to brentuximab vedotin varied, and each patient had relapsed following autologous stem cell transplantation. This table comes from immunoSEQ multiplex PCR, and its TCRdb copy is limited to in-frame clones, with some not included. Of 10,000 to 15,000 clones in the sample, 91% were seen once. The specimen comprised peripheral blood mononuclear cells (PBMCs), sampled at baseline. All receptors come from a human donor with classical Hodgkin lymphoma.

The chain links TRBV5-1 to TRBJ2-2; 11 positions match TRBD2. Looked up from germline, CDR1 is SGHRS and CDR2 is YFSETQ. The V gene end was trimmed by 8 bases and the J gene end by 6 bases; junction bases not matched to a gene: 9. The CDR3 loop spans 15 amino acids. The CDR3 nucleotides are TGCGCCAGTCTTCTAGCGGGGGGAAGTTCCGGGGAGCTGTTTTTT. This sequence encodes CASLLAGGSSGELFF. Based on the CDR3 plus reference TRBV5-1 and TRBJ2-2, the full variable domain is KAGVTQTPRYLIKTRGQQVTLSCSPISGHRSVSWYQQTPGQGLQFLFEYFSETQRNKGNFPGRFSGRQFSNSRSEMNVSTLELGDSALYLCASLLAGGSSGELFFGEGSRLTVL.

The chain couples TRBV5-1 to TRBJ1-1; D is uncertain. V dropped 2 bases and J dropped 1 base, with 6 bases sitting between them. This CDR3 is built from 13 residues. Germline values: CDR1 SGHRS, CDR2 YFSETQ. CDR3 in DNA: TGCGCCAGCAGCTTCATGGAGAACACTGAAGCTTTCTTT. Protein sequence: CASSFMENTEAFF.

The DNA for the CDR3 is TGCGCCAGCAGCTTACCCCGCGGGACAGGGGGGAACACTGAAGCTTTCTTT. Its protein is CASSLPRGTGGNTEAFF. The chain uses TRBV5-1 and TRBJ1-1, with TRBD1 matching 11 bases. Trimming took 2 bases from V and 1 from J; bases not matched to a gene: 7. The CDR3 totals 17 residues. Germline V CDR1 and CDR2: SGHRS, YFSETQ. Full variable domain (outside the CDR3, taken from reference TRBV5-1 and TRBJ1-1): KAGVTQTPRYLIKTRGQQVTLSCSPISGHRSVSWYQQTPGQGLQFLFEYFSETQRNKGNFPGRFSGRQFSNSRSEMNVSTLELGDSALYLCASSLPRGTGGNTEAFFGQGTRLTVV.

The chain combines TRBV5-1 with TRBJ1-5; D remains unclear. V was shortened by 0 bases and J by 4 bases, with 11 bases between the two germline ends. The germline CDR1 and CDR2 sequences are SGHRS and YFSETQ. The CDR3 runs to 15 residues. This CDR3 reads CASSLGSGKNQPQHF. CDR3 bases: TGCGCCAGCAGCTTGGGGTCGGGGAAGAATCAGCCCCAGCATTTT.

V and J are TRBV6-5 and TRBJ2-1; TRBD1 is a possible D gene (5 bases). The ends were cut back, 7 bases at V and 2 bases at J, with 15 bases in the middle. Germline lookup yields CDR1 MNHEY and CDR2 SVGAGI. The CDR3 extends over 15 amino acids. CDR3 protein: CASNPGSRAYNEQFF. For the CDR3, the DNA is TGTGCCAGCAACCCCGGAAGCAGGGCCTACAATGAGCAGTTCTTC.

This sequence joins TRBV12-5 and TRBJ2-6; TRBD1 agrees at 8 bases. CDR1 LGHNT and CDR2 FRNRAP come from the germline V gene. The CDR3 is 18 amino acids. V lost 1 base and J lost 0; bases outside the gene matches: 5. In DNA, the CDR3 is TGTGCTAGTGGTTTGGGGACAGGGTTAGGCTCTGGGGCCAACGTCCTGACTTTC. It codes for CASGLGTGLGSGANVLTF.

V gene TRBV5-1 combines with J gene TRBJ2-5, with 8 bases that match TRBD1. V dropped 4 bases and J dropped 1; count of bases not matched to a gene: 3. This CDR3 region has 14 residues. From germline, CDR1 is SGHRS and CDR2 YFSETQ. CDR3 in DNA: TGCGCCAGCAGCCCCGACAGGGGCCAAGAGACCCAGTACTTC. Its translation: CASSPDRGQETQYF.

The rearrangement links TRBV2 to TRBJ1-1; a possible D gene is TRBD1 (5 bases). The V end lost 7 bases, the J end lost 10 bases, and 16 bases lay between the germline ends. Germline CDR1 SNHLY, CDR2 FYNNEI. The CDR3 has 12 amino acids. In DNA, the CDR3 is TGTGCCAGCATGGTCTGGGGGGAAGGAGCTTTCTTT. It yields the protein CASMVWGEGAFF. The whole variable domain, filled in from reference TRBV2 and TRBJ1-1, reads EPEVTQTPSHQVTQMGQEVILRCVPISNHLYFYWYRQILGQKVEFLVSFYNNEISEKSEIFDDQFSVERPDGSNFTLKIRSTKLEDSAMYFCASMVWGEGAFFGQGTRLTVV.

The J gene is TRBJ2-3, the V gene TRBV5-1; 7 positions agree with TRBD2. Trimming at V came to 4 bases and at J to 4 bases, leaving 9 bases not matched to a gene. The germline gives CDR1 SGHRS, CDR2 YFSETQ. The CDR3 length is 15 residues. The CDR3 DNA follows: TGCGCCAGCAGCAGGACGGGGGGATCACCAGATACGCAGTATTTT. Its translation: CASSRTGGSPDTQYF.

The rearrangement links TRBV28 to TRBJ1-2, with 7 bases aligning to TRBD1. The germline gives CDR1 MDHEN, CDR2 SYDVKM. J lost 6 bases, V lost 6 bases, and 7 bases had no gene match. This CDR3 region has 13 residues. The CDR3 loop is CASRPTGVDGYTF. The CDR3 DNA reads TGTGCCAGCAGGCCCACAGGGGTAGATGGCTACACCTTC.

The chain is built from TRBV6-5 and TRBJ2-1, with 13 nucleotides matching TRBD2. There are 16 residues in the CDR3. Germline trimming cut 0 bases from V and 4 bases from J; bases unmatched to any gene: 0. CDR1 and CDR2 (germline): MNHEY, SVGAGI. The CDR3 reads CASSYSTSGGYNEQFF. The DNA for the CDR3 is TGTGCCAGCAGTTACTCGACTAGCGGGGGGTACAATGAGCAGTTCTTC.

This chain uses TRBV18 with TRBJ2-1; TRBD2 is a possible D gene (6 bases). Trimming left V 9 bases short and J 1 base short, with 7 bases between. The germline gives CDR1 KGHSH, CDR2 LQKENI. CDR3 size: 12 residues. DNA of the CDR3: TGTGCCAGTCGGGAGTCCTACAATGAGCAGTTCTTC. This sequence encodes CASRESYNEQFF.

The V gene is TRBV5-1, the J gene TRBJ2-5; tentatively, D is TRBD2 (6 bases). The germline gives CDR1 SGHRS, CDR2 YFSETQ. Trimming pared 1 base from V and 5 bases from J, leaving 15 bases between. This CDR3 has 15 residues. CDR3 region: CASSLSPSAGETQYF. DNA of the CDR3: TGCGCCAGCAGCTTGTCTCCTAGCGCCGGGGAGACCCAGTACTTC.

The genes are TRBV7-3 and TRBJ1-2; D unresolved. From germline, CDR1 is SGHTA and CDR2 FQGTGA. The CDR3 totals 13 residues. The ends were cut back, 3 bases at V and 6 bases at J, with 11 bases in the middle. CDR3 DNA sequence: TGTGCCAGCAGCTTGACTAACAGAAATGGCTACACCTTC. This codes for CASSLTNRNGYTF.

V is TRBV7-9 and J is TRBJ1-4; the D gene is possibly TRBD1 (5 bases). Trimming stripped 6 bases from V and 8 bases from J, with 16 bases between. Germline V gene data show CDR1 as SEHNR and CDR2 as FQNEAQ (reference sequence). This CDR3 has 14 residues. CDR3 DNA: TGTGCCAGCAGATTACCCGGAGGGACCGAAAAACTGTTTTTT. As protein: CASRLPGGTEKLFF.

The V gene is TRBV5-4, the J gene TRBJ1-4; D is ambiguous. The length of the CDR3 is 17 residues. CDR1 is SGHNT and CDR2 is YYREEE in the germline V gene (reference sequence). The germline V and J ends were trimmed by 2 bases and 1 base, with 15 bases remaining between them. The CDR3 protein is CASSFGQSEGTNEKLFF. CDR3 bases: TGTGCCAGCAGCTTCGGGCAGTCGGAGGGAACTAATGAAAAACTGTTTTTT.

This chain uses TRBV11-2 with TRBJ2-7; D may be TRBD2 (6 bases). Trimming stripped 5 bases from V and 0 bases from J, with 14 bases between. CDR1 and CDR2 from the germline V gene are SGHAT and FQNNGV. CDR3 length: 15 amino acids. The CDR3 DNA follows: TGTGCCAGCAGCCTTTTGGAGGGTGCCTCCTACGAGCAGTACTTC. It codes for CASSLLEGASYEQYF. The full variable domain, completed using reference TRBV11-2 and TRBJ2-7, is EAGVAQSPRYKIIEKRQSVAFWCNPISGHATLYWYQQILGQGPKLLIQFQNNGVVDDSQLPKDRFSAERLKGVDSTLKIQPAKLEDSAVYLCASSLLEGASYEQYFGPGTRLTVT.

V gene TRBV19 combines with J gene TRBJ2-7; 7 bases map to TRBD1. This CDR3 is built from 15 residues. J lost 3 bases, V lost 2 bases, and 7 bases had no gene match. Germline values: CDR1 LNHDA, CDR2 SQIVND (reference sequence). The CDR3 DNA sequence: TGTGCCAGTAGTATAAACCCGGGACAGAGCTACGAGCAGTACTTC. This sequence encodes CASSINPGQSYEQYF.

This clone was picked up a small number of times. The gene calls are TRBV4-1 and TRBJ1-2; D is unclear. Germline CDR1 reads MGHRA; CDR2 reads YSYEKL. The CDR3 runs 14 residues. Trimming shortened V by 1 base and J by 8 bases, and 14 bases separated the two germline ends. The CDR3, as DNA: TGCGCCAGCAGCCAAGTGGAGACCAGTAAAGGCTACACCTTC. Its protein product is CASSQVETSKGYTF.

CDR3: CASSLSGTGGSYEQYF. The DNA of the CDR3 is TGTGCCAGCAGTCTAAGCGGGACAGGGGGTTCCTACGAGCAGTACTTC. The chain employs TRBV28 and TRBJ2-5, with TRBD1 identical over 11 bases. The end of the DNA fits TRBJ2-7 better, so the J call may be wrong. Germline-derived CDR1 and CDR2 are MDHEN and SYDVKM. This CDR3 spans 16 amino acids.

V gene TRBV6-5 combines with J gene TRBJ2-7; D is unresolved. V lost 2 bases to trimming and J lost 2 bases, with 7 bases between them. Looked up from germline, CDR1 is MNHEY and CDR2 is SVGAGI. CDR3 length: 13 amino acids. CDR3 sequence reads: CASSYGETYEQYF. In DNA, the CDR3 is TGTGCCAGCAGTTACGGCGAAACCTACGAGCAGTACTTC.

The chain links TRBV1 to TRBJ2-3; TRBD1, as called in the table, went unchecked against the DNA. TRBV1 is a pseudogene locus. This CDR3 spans 14 amino acids. This chain's CDR3 is CTSSQGGPTDTQYF. The CDR3 region has the DNA TGCACCAGCAGCCAAGGGGGCCCCACAGATACGCAGTATTTT.

The chain couples TRBV6-5 to TRBJ1-3; D call uncertain. The V end lost 3 bases, the J end lost 0 bases, and 6 bases lay between the germline ends. Germline CDR1 MNHEY, CDR2 SVGAGI. The CDR3 sequence is 14 residues long. Here the CDR3 reads CASSYEVSGNTIYF. In DNA, the CDR3 is TGTGCCAGCAGTTATGAGGTCTCTGGAAACACCATATATTTT.

The rearrangement uses TRBV5-6 and TRBJ1-4, with a tentative D call TRBD1 (5 bases). The germline V and J ends were trimmed by 1 base and 4 bases, with 11 bases remaining between them. Per the germline V gene, CDR1 is SGHDT and CDR2 is YYEEEE. CDR3 length equals 15 residues. CDR3 bases: TGTGCCAGCAGCTTGAGACAGCTCTATAATGAAAAACTGTTTTTT. It codes for CASSLRQLYNEKLFF.

This sequence joins TRBV12-5 and TRBJ2-1; D gene unclear. Trimming cost V 3 bases and J 0 bases, with 9 bases left between them. The germline CDR1 and CDR2 sequences are LGHNT and FRNRAP. This CDR3 is 15 amino acids long. The DNA for the CDR3 is TGTGCTAGTGGTTTTAACGGGTTCTCCTACAATGAGCAGTTCTTC. It specifies CASGFNGFSYNEQFF.

To note about this clone: Other DNA sequences in this sample translate to the same CDR3. The chain has TRBV19 and TRBJ1-5; TRBD1 matches 10 bases. V shed 4 bases and J 6 bases; nucleotides not matched to a gene: 6. The CDR3 is made up of 15 amino acids. Germline V gene sequence: CDR1 LNHDA, CDR2 SQIVND (reference sequence). The CDR3 DNA reads as TGTGCCAGTAGTAAACCGGGACAGGGGTCTCAGCCCCAGCATTTT. This gives the protein CASSKPGQGSQPQHF.